These T cell receptor beta chains were read from a single sample in a study of metastatic and nonmetastatic thyroid tumors. TCRdb re-called clones from the PCR reads using MiXCR. In the table there are 40,000 or so clones, approximately 19% of which are singletons. The sample was blood. These receptor sequences come from a female donor with papillary thyroid cancer or a benign thyroid nodule (not recorded which). Some clones in this sample may be carry-over from other donors' samples. The CDR3 runs from the conserved cysteine through the conserved F or W. Fields, in order: V gene, clone size, J gene, D gene, CDR3 DNA, CDR3 protein. The D gene is left open where the match is weak. Clone size is stated in some rows and not others, as once, few, many or a class when expanded.

V gene: TRBV2; clone size: many; J gene: TRBJ1-3; D gene: NA; CDR3 DNA: TGTGCCAGCAGCGACGGGACTCGGGGGAACACCAAATATTTT; CDR3 protein: CASSDGTRGNTKYF
V gene: TRBV27; clone size: many; J gene: TRBJ2-1; D gene: TRBD2; CDR3 DNA: TGTGCCAGCACCAAGTATGGCGGGAGGGGAAATGAGCAGTTCTTC; CDR3 protein: CASTKYGGRGNEQFF
V gene: TRBV20-1; clone size: few; J gene: TRBJ1-2; D gene: TRBD1; CDR3 DNA: TGCAGTGCTAGATCGGGACAGAACTATGGCTACACCTTC; CDR3 protein: CSARSGQNYGYTF
V gene: TRBV11-2; clone size: NA; J gene: TRBJ2-1; D gene: NA; CDR3 DNA: TGTGCCAGCGCTCTGGGTCCGCCGGTCGATCCCTACAATGAGCAGTTCTTC; CDR3 protein: CASALGPPVDPYNEQFF
V gene: TRBV7-2; clone size: many; J gene: TRBJ1-2; D gene: NA; CDR3 DNA: TGTGCCAGCAGCCCAACCGCGGGGGCAGGCTATGGCTACACCTTC; CDR3 protein: CASSPTAGAGYGYTF
V gene: TRBV20-1; clone size: NA; J gene: TRBJ2-2; D gene: NA; CDR3 DNA: TGCAGTGCTAGCGCCCGGGACATGAACACCGGGGAGCTGTTTTTT; CDR3 protein: CSASARDMNTGELFF
V gene: TRBV6-1; clone size: NA; J gene: TRBJ2-7; D gene: NA; CDR3 DNA: TGTGCCAGCAGTGTTGGAAGATATACCTCCCACGACGAGCAGTACTTC; CDR3 protein: CASSVGRYTSHDEQYF
V gene: TRBV7-8; clone size: NA; J gene: TRBJ2-3; D gene: NA; CDR3 DNA: TGTGCCAGCAGCCGCGTGGGGAGCATGGCAGATACGCAGTATTTT; CDR3 protein: CASSRVGSMADTQYF
V gene: TRBV10-3; clone size: many; J gene: TRBJ2-5; D gene: NA; CDR3 DNA: TGTGCCATCAGTGCAGCGGATGCAAGGACCCAGTACTTC; CDR3 protein: CAISAADARTQYF
V gene: TRBV5-4; clone size: few; J gene: TRBJ1-2; D gene: NA; CDR3 DNA: TGTGCCAGCAGCTTCCAGGGGTTTCGCTATGGCTACACCTTC; CDR3 protein: CASSFQGFRYGYTF
V gene: TRBV11-2; clone size: many; J gene: TRBJ1-5; D gene: NA; CDR3 DNA: TGTGCCAGCAGCTTAGACAGGGGCCAGCCCCAGCATTTT; CDR3 protein: CASSLDRGQPQHF
V gene: TRBV5-1; clone size: many; J gene: TRBJ2-7; D gene: NA; CDR3 DNA: TGCGCCAGCAGCGCCACCCAAGGAATCTACGAGCAGTACTTC; CDR3 protein: CASSATQGIYEQYF
V gene: TRBV5-8; clone size: once; J gene: TRBJ2-5; D gene: NA; CDR3 DNA: TGTGCCAGCAGCTTGGCCACTACGTCAGGGGTAGTGGAGACCCAGTACTTC; CDR3 protein: CASSLATTSGVVETQYF
V gene: TRBV7-2; clone size: many; J gene: TRBJ2-3; D gene: NA; CDR3 DNA: TGTGCCAGCAGCTTAGGGCACCTTGACACAGATACGCAGTATTTT; CDR3 protein: CASSLGHLDTDTQYF
V gene: TRBV5-5; clone size: many; J gene: TRBJ1-1; D gene: NA; CDR3 DNA: TGTGCCAGCAGCTTGGCCGTTACGGTGAACACTGAAGCTTTCTTT; CDR3 protein: CASSLAVTVNTEAFF
V gene: TRBV5-1; clone size: NA; J gene: TRBJ2-1; D gene: NA; CDR3 DNA: TGCGCCAGCAGCTTGGGGGCGGTAGGAGGCAATGAGCAGTTCTTC; CDR3 protein: CASSLGAVGGNEQFF
V gene: TRBV6-1; clone size: NA; J gene: TRBJ2-7; D gene: NA; CDR3 DNA: TGTGCCAGCAGTGAAGGAGCAGGGGCTTCTTACGAGCAGTACTTC; CDR3 protein: CASSEGAGASYEQYF
V gene: TRBV7-8; clone size: medium-sized; J gene: TRBJ2-7; D gene: NA; CDR3 DNA: TGTGCCAGCAGCTTAGGCCGAACCTACGAGCAGTACTTC; CDR3 protein: CASSLGRTYEQYF
V gene: TRBV19; clone size: NA; J gene: TRBJ2-6; D gene: NA; CDR3 DNA: TGTGCCAGTAGTATCATGAGGATGTATGGGGACAACGTCCTGACTTTC; CDR3 protein: CASSIMRMYGDNVLTF
V gene: TRBV19; clone size: many; J gene: TRBJ2-3; D gene: TRBD1; CDR3 DNA: TGTGCCAGTAGTACCCCGCCGGGACAGGGGTCAGATACGCAGTATTTT; CDR3 protein: CASSTPPGQGSDTQYF
V gene: TRBV20-1; clone size: many; J gene: TRBJ2-2; D gene: TRBD1; CDR3 DNA: TGCAGTGCTAGAGATCGGGACAGGGGCACCGGGGAGCTGTTTTTT; CDR3 protein: CSARDRDRGTGELFF
V gene: TRBV7-3; clone size: many; J gene: TRBJ1-1; D gene: NA; CDR3 DNA: TGTGCCAGCAGCTCCGGACGGAACACTGAAGCTTTCTTT; CDR3 protein: CASSSGRNTEAFF
V gene: TRBV14; clone size: many; J gene: TRBJ1-3; D gene: NA; CDR3 DNA: TGTGCCAGCAGCTATGGGCCTACTGGAAACACCATATATTTT; CDR3 protein: CASSYGPTGNTIYF
V gene: TRBV18; clone size: many; J gene: TRBJ2-7; D gene: TRBD1; CDR3 DNA: TGTGCCAGCTCACCAACGGGACAGGGAGTTAGCGAGCAGTACTTC; CDR3 protein: CASSPTGQGVSEQYF
V gene: TRBV28; clone size: many; J gene: TRBJ1-2; D gene: TRBD1; CDR3 DNA: TGTGCCAGCACCTCAACAGGGGGTGGCTACACCTTC; CDR3 protein: CASTSTGGGYTF
V gene: TRBV12-3/TRBV12-4; clone size: many; J gene: TRBJ2-3; D gene: NA; CDR3 DNA: TGTGCCAGCAGTTTGGGATTTAGTACGCAGTATTTT; CDR3 protein: CASSLGFSTQYF
V gene: TRBV4-3; clone size: many; J gene: TRBJ2-5; D gene: TRBD1; CDR3 DNA: TGCGCCAGCAGCCAGAACAGGGGATTGGGCGAGACCCAGTACTTC; CDR3 protein: CASSQNRGLGETQYF